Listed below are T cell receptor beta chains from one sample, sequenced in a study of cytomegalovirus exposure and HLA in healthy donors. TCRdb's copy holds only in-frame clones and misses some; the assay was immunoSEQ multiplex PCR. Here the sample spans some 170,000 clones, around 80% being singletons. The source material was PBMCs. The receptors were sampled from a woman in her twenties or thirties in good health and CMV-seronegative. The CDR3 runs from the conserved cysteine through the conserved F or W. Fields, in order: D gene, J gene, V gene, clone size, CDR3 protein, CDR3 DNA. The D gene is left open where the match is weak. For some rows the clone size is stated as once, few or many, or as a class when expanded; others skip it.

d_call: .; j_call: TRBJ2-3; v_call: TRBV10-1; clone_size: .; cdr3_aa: CASREDRTDTQYF; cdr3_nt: TGCGCCAGCAGGGAGGACAGAACAGATACGCAGTATTTT
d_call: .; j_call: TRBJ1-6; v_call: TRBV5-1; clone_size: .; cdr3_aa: CASKEDWSSYNSPLHF; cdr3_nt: TGCGCCAGCAAGGAAGATTGGAGCTCCTATAATTCACCCCTCCACTTT
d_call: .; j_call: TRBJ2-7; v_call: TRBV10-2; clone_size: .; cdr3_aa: CASRAGTTNEQYF; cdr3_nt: TGCGCCAGCAGGGCCGGGACAACTAACGAGCAGTACTTC
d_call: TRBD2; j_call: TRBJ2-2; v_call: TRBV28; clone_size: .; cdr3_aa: CASRFALASTGELFF; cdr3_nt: TGTGCCAGCCGCTTCGCACTAGCGAGTACCGGGGAGCTGTTTTTT
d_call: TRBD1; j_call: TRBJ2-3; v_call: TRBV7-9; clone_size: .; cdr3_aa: CASSFGTGGGTDTQYF; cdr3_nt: TGTGCCAGCAGCTTTGGGACAGGGGGCGGGACAGATACGCAGTATTTT
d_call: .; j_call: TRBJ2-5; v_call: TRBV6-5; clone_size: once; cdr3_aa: CASSYSRGGPKGTQYF; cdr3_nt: TGTGCCAGCAGTTACTCGAGAGGGGGTCCAAAGGGGACCCAGTACTTC
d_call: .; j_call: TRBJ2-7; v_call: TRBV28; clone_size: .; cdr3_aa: CASSFYRPKADEQYF; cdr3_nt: TGTGCCAGCAGTTTTTACAGACCTAAAGCCGACGAGCAGTACTTC
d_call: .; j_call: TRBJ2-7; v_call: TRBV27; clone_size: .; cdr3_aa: CASSLFAGAYEQYF; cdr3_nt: TGTGCCAGCAGTTTATTTGCCGGGGCCTACGAGCAGTACTTC
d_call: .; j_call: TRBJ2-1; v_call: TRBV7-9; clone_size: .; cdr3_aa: CASSADWSSYNEQFF; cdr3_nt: TGTGCCAGCAGCGCGGACTGGAGCTCCTACAATGAGCAGTTCTTC
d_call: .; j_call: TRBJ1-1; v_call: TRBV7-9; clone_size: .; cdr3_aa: CASSLQGNPAGAEAFF; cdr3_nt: TGTGCCAGCAGCTTACAGGGAAACCCCGCAGGCGCTGAAGCTTTCTTT
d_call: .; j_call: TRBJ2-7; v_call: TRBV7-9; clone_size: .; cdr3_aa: CASSSDREARYEQYF; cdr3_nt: TGTGCCAGCAGCTCAGACAGGGAGGCGAGGTACGAGCAGTACTTC
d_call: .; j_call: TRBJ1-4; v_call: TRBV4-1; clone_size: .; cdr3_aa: CASSQTGFNEKLFF; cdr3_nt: TGCGCCAGCAGCCAGACAGGCTTTAATGAAAAACTGTTTTTT
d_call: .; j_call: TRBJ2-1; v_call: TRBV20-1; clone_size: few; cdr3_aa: CSALYNEQFF; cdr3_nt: TGCAGTGCTTTATACAATGAGCAGTTCTTC
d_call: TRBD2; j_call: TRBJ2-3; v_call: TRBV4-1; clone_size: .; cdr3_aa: CASSQAPSGDPNTQYF; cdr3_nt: TGCGCCAGCAGCCAAGCCCCTAGCGGGGACCCTAATACGCAGTATTTT
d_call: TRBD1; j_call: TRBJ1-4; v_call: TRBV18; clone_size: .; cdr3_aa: CASSPIPPGQDYQGDEKLFF; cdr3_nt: TGTGCCAGCTCACCGATTCCTCCGGGACAGGATTATCAGGGTGATGAAAAACTGTTTTTT
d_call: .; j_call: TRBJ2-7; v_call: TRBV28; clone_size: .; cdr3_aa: CASMGLPYEQYF; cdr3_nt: TGTGCCAGCATGGGGCTACCCTACGAGCAGTACTTC
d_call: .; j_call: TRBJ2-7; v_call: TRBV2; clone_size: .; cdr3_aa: CASRGPGTPSAEQYF; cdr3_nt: TGTGCCAGCAGGGGGCCCGGGACTCCTTCCGCCGAGCAGTACTTC
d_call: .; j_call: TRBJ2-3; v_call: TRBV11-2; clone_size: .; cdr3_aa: CASSLGAGVDTQYF; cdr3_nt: TGTGCCAGCAGCTTAGGGGCAGGGGTAGATACGCAGTATTTT
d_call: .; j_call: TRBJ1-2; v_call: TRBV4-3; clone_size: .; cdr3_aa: CASSQEGGYLYGYTF; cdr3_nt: TGCGCCAGCAGCCAAGAGGGGGGATACCTTTATGGCTACACCTTC
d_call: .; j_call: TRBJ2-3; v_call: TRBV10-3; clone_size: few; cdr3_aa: CAISQGRTDTQYF; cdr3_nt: TGTGCCATCAGTCAGGGGCGCACAGATACGCAGTATTTT
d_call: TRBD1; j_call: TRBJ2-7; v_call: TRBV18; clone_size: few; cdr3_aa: CASSYSGTGSYEQYF; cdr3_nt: TGTGCCAGCTCATACTCCGGGACAGGGTCCTACGAGCAGTACTTC
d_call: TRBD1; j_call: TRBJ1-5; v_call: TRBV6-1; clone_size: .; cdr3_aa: CASSENRGRSSNQPQHF; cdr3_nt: TGTGCCAGCAGTGAGAACAGGGGTCGGAGCAGCAATCAGCCCCAGCATTTT
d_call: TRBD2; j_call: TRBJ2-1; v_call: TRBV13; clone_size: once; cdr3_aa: CASSLGGGANNEQFF; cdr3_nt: TGTGCCAGCAGCTTAGGCGGGGGGGCAAACAATGAGCAGTTCTTC
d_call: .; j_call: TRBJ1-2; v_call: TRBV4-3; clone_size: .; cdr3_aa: CASSQDHAGVGYTF; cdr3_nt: TGCGCCAGCAGCCAAGATCATGCAGGGGTTGGCTACACCTTC
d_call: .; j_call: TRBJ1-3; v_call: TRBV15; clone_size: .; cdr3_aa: CATSRDQNRVGNTIYF; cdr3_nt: TGTGCCACCAGCAGAGATCAGAACAGAGTTGGAAACACCATATATTTT
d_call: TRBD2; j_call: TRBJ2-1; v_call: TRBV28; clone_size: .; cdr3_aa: CASSFFIAGVYNEQFF; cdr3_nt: TGTGCCAGCAGTTTTTTTATAGCGGGAGTTTACAATGAGCAGTTCTTC
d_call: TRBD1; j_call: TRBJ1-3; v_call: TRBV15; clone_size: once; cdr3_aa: CATSSDRGRNTIYF; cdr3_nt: TGTGCCACCAGCAGCGACAGGGGTAGAAACACCATATATTTT
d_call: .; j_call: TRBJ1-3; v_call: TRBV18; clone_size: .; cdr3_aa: CASSPVATNSGNTIYF; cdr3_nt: TGTGCCAGCTCACCGGTGGCCACCAACTCTGGAAACACCATATATTTT
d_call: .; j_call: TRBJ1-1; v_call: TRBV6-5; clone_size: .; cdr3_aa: CASRGGPAMNTEAFF; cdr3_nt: TGTGCCAGCAGGGGCGGGCCAGCCATGAACACTGAAGCTTTCTTT
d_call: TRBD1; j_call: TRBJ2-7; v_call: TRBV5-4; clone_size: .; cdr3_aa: CASGTGDRDSYEQYF; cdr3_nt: TGTGCCAGCGGAACCGGGGACAGGGATTCTTACGAGCAGTACTTC
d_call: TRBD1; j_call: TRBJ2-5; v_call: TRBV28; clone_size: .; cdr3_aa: CASRTGGAWETQYF; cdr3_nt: TGTGCCAGCAGGACAGGGGGCGCTTGGGAGACCCAGTACTTC
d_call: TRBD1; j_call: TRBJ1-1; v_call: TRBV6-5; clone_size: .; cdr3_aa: CASSLAGGRAEAFF; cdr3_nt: TGTGCCAGCAGCCTGGCAGGGGGGAGAGCTGAAGCTTTCTTT
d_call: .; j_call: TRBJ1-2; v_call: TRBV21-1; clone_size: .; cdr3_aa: CASSKRATGSPYGYTF; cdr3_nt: TGTGCCAGCAGCAAAAGGGCGACAGGGTCCCCTTATGGCTACACCTTC
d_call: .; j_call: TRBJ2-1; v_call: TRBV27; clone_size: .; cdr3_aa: CASSLSLAPYYNEQFF; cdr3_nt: TGTGCCAGCAGTTTATCACTAGCCCCCTACTACAATGAGCAGTTCTTC
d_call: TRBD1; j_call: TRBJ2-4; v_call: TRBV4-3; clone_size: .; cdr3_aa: CASSQDRQGVGIQYF; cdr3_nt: TGCGCCAGCAGCCAAGACCGACAGGGGGTCGGCATTCAGTACTTC
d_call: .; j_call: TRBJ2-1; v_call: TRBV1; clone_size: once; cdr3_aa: CTSSRLFSGRAPSYNEQFF; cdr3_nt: TGCACCAGCAGCCGTTTATTTAGCGGGAGGGCCCCCTCCTACAATGAGCAGTTCTTC
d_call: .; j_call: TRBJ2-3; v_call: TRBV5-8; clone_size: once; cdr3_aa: CASSPPVALDTQYF; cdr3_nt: TGTGCCAGCAGCCCGCCCGTTGCGTTGGATACGCAGTATTTT
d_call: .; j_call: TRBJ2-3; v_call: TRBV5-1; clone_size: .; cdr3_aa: CASSLLGSAGYTDTQYF; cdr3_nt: TGCGCCAGCAGCCTCCTCGGCTCTGCGGGTTACACAGATACGCAGTATTTT
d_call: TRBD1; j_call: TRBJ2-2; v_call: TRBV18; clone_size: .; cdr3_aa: CASSQGQGHNAGELFF; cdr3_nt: TGTGCCAGCTCACAGGGACAGGGGCACAACGCCGGGGAGCTGTTTTTT
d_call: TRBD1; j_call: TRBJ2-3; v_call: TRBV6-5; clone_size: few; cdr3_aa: CASSYLGQGADTQYF; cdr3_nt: TGTGCCAGCAGTTACCTCGGACAGGGGGCGGATACGCAGTATTTT
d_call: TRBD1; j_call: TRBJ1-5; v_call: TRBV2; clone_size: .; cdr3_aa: CASSSGQGRGDSNQPQHF; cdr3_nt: TGTGCCAGCAGTTCGGGACAGGGGCGAGGGGATAGCAATCAGCCCCAGCATTTT
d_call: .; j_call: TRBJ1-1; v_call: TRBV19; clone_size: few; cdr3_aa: CASSAQGHLTEAFF; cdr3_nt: TGTGCCAGTAGCGCACAGGGCCATCTCACTGAAGCTTTCTTT
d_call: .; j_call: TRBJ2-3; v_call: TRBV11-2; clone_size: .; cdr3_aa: CASSPSYFPDTQYF; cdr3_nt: TGTGCCAGCAGTCCTTCGTATTTCCCAGATACGCAGTATTTT
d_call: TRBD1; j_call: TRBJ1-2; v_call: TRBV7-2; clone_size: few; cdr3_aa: CASSSPGDRGGYGYTF; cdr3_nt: TGTGCCAGCAGCTCCCCCGGGGACAGGGGTGGTTATGGCTACACCTTC
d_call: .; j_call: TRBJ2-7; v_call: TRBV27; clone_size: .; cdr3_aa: CASSVGDWAYEQYF; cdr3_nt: TGTGCCAGCAGCGTGGGGGACTGGGCCTACGAGCAGTACTTC
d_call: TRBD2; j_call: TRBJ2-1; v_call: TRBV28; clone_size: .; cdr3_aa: CASRGLAGGINEQFF; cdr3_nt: TGTGCCAGCAGGGGACTAGCGGGAGGAATAAATGAGCAGTTCTTC
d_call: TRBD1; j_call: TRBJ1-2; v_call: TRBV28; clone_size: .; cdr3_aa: CASSTPRTGAVYGYTF; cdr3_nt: TGTGCCAGCAGCACACCTCGGACAGGAGCTGTCTATGGCTACACCTTC
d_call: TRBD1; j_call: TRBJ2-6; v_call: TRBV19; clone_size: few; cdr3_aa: CASSPTGGLISGANVLTF; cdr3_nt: TGTGCCAGTAGTCCAACAGGGGGTCTCATTTCTGGGGCCAACGTCCTGACTTTC
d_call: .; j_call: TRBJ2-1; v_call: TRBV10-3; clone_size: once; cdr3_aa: CATNDWSSYNEQFF; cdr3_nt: TGTGCCACTAATGACTGGAGCTCCTACAATGAGCAGTTCTTC
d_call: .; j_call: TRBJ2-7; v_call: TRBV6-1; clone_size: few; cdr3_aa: CASSEAATGTYEQYF; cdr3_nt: TGTGCCAGCAGTGAAGCTGCAACAGGGACCTACGAGCAGTACTTC
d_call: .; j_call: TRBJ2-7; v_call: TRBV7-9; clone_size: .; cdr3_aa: CSSSVRDSYEQYF; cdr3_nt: TGTTCCAGCAGCGTACGGGACTCGTACGAGCAGTACTTC
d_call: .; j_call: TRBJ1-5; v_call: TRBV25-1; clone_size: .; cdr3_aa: CASGRAGSNQPQHF; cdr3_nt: TGTGCCAGCGGACGAGCGGGATCCAATCAGCCCCAGCATTTT
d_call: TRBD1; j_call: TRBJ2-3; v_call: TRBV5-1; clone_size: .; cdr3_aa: CASSLQGASTDTQYF; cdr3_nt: TGCGCCAGCAGCTTGCAGGGGGCTAGCACAGATACGCAGTATTTT
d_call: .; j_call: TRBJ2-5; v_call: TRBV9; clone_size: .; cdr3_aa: CASSVGEGTRETQYF; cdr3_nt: TGTGCCAGCAGCGTAGGTGAGGGAACACGAGAGACCCAGTACTTC